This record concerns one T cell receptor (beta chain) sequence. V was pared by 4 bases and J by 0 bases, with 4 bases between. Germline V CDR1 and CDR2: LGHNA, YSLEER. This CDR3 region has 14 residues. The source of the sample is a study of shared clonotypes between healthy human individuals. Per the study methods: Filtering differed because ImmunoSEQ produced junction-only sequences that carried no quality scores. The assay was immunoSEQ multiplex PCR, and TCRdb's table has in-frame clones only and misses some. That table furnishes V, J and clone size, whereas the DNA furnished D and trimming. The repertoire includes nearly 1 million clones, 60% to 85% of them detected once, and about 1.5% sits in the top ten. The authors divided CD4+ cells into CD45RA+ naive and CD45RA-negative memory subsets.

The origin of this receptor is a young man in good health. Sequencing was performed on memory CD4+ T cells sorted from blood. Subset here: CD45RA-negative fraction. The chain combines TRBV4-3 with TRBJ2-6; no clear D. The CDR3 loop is CASSRYSGANVLTF. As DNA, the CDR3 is TGCGCCAGCAGCCGGTACTCTGGGGCCAACGTCCTGACTTTC.